One and the same sample provided the 14 T cell receptor beta chains below, sequenced in a study of blood T cell repertoires in COVID-19. TCRdb's table, derived via immunoSEQ multiplex PCR, lists solely in-frame clones and lacks some. The table lists roughly 32,000 clones, 75% to 80% of them singletons, with roughly 16% in the top ten. The material sequenced was peripheral blood. The receptors here all came from a human donor in a cohort sampled during active COVID-19.

There are a few counts of this clone. The rearrangement joins TRBV21-1 to TRBJ2-4; the table's D call TRBD2 went unverified against the DNA. TRBV21-1 is a recognized pseudogene. The CDR3 consists of 13 residues. The DNA of the CDR3 is TGTGCCAATCTTTCGGGGGGCAAAAACATTCAGTACTTC. It specifies CANLSGGKNIQYF.

The chain has TRBV5-1 and TRBJ1-2, with a tentative D call TRBD1 (6 bases). The germline V and J ends were trimmed by 4 bases and 5 bases, with 12 bases remaining between them. From germline, CDR1 is SGHRS and CDR2 YFSETQ. CDR3 size: 13 residues. CDR3 DNA sequence: TGCGCCAGCAGCCCTACAGGGTTTTATGGCTACACCTTC. This encodes CASSPTGFYGYTF.

V and J are TRBV11-2 and TRBJ2-1, with D unclear. The V end was cut by 3 bases, the J end by 5 bases, with 5 bases between. This CDR3 spans 12 amino acids. In germline, CDR1 is SGHAT, CDR2 FQNNGV. The CDR3, as DNA: TGTGCCAGCAGCTTTTCTAACAATGAGCAGTTCTTC. Translation: CASSFSNNEQFF.

This clone was seen once. The chain uses TRBV3-1 (or the pseudogene TRBV3-2) and TRBJ2-4; 8 bases line up with TRBD2. The CDR3 runs to 14 residues. Trimming cost V 5 bases and J 7 bases; bases outside gene matches: 7. Germline CDR1 and CDR2: LGHDT and YNNKEL (reference sequence). The CDR3: CASSERGGRNIQYF. The CDR3 region has the DNA TGTGCCAGCAGCGAGCGCGGGGGGCGGAACATTCAGTACTTC.

The chain recombines TRBV7-9 with TRBJ2-3; 8 bases map to TRBD1. CDR1 and CDR2 from the germline V gene are SEHNR and FQNEAQ (reference sequence). This CDR3 region has 15 residues. The V gene end was trimmed by 5 bases and the J gene end by 2 bases; junction bases not matched to a gene: 6. The CDR3 nucleotides are TGTGCCAGCAGCCCCGGGACAGGTAACACAGATACGCAGTATTTT. Translation: CASSPGTGNTDTQYF. Variable domain in full (rest from reference TRBV7-9 and TRBJ2-3): DTGVSQNPRHKITKRGQNVTFRCDPISEHNRLYWYRQTLGQGPEFLTYFQNEAQLEKSRLLSDRFSAERPKGSFSTLEIQRTEQGDSAMYLCASSPGTGNTDTQYFGPGTRLTVL.

DNA of the CDR3: TGCGCCAGCAGCTTGGCGGAGAGTAGTGGCTACACCTTC. Protein sequence: CASSLAESSGYTF. The rearrangement links TRBV5-1 to TRBJ1-2; D not certain. Germline V gene lookup returns CDR1 SGHRS and CDR2 YFSETQ. Trimming pared 0 bases from V and 7 bases from J, leaving 10 bases between. This CDR3 contains 13 residues.

The rearrangement links TRBV27 to TRBJ2-1; D might be TRBD2 (5 bases). This CDR3 comprises 16 residues. Trimming removed 5 bases at V and 1 base at J, with 15 bases between. Per the germline V gene, CDR1 is MNHEY and CDR2 is SMNVEV (reference sequence). The CDR3 DNA reads as TGTGCCAGCAGTCTGCCGGGAATAACATCCTACAATGAGCAGTTCTTC. This sequence encodes CASSLPGITSYNEQFF.

V usage is TRBV11-2 and J usage is TRBJ2-7; maybe TRBD2 (7 bases). V gave up 4 bases and J gave up 2 bases, with 15 bases separating them. The CDR3 extends over 15 amino acids. CDR1 is SGHAT, CDR2 FQNNGV, per germline. CDR3 nucleotides: TGTGCCAGCAGCTGGGGGCGGGGGCCCCCCTACGAGCAGTACTTC. Translated, it gives CASSWGRGPPYEQYF.

CDR3 DNA sequence: TGCGCCAGCAGCCAAGACGCGGGACAGGGTGTGGAGCCCCAGCATTTT. This codes for CASSQDAGQGVEPQHF. V and J are TRBV4-1 and TRBJ1-5, with TRBD1 identical over 9 bases. From germline, CDR1 is MGHRA and CDR2 YSYEKL. The J segment lost 8 bases and the V segment lost 0 bases, leaving 8 bases of the junction unmatched. The CDR3 totals 16 residues.

The J gene is TRBJ2-2, the V gene TRBV5-1; D may be TRBD1 (5 bases). This CDR3 region has 19 residues. Germline V CDR1 and CDR2: SGHRS, YFSETQ. Trimming took off 0 bases at V and 1 base at J, with 19 bases between the two ends. The DNA for the CDR3 is TGCGCCAGCAGCTTGGGGTACAGGAGAAGAGTTGGGAACACCGGGGAGCTGTTTTTT. It yields the protein CASSLGYRRRVGNTGELFF.

The chain links TRBV28 to TRBJ2-5; D gene ambiguous. V was cut by 5 bases and J by 6 bases, with 10 bases left in between. The CDR3 spans 12 residues. CDR1 is MDHEN and CDR2 is SYDVKM in the germline V gene. The DNA of the CDR3 is TGTGCCAGCAGTATACTTGAAAAGACCCAGTACTTC. Translating gives CASSILEKTQYF.

The chain combines TRBV9 with TRBJ2-5; 7 bases are shared with TRBD2. The V and J ends lost 3 bases and 0 bases, in that order; junction bases with no gene match: 11. CDR1 and CDR2 (germline): SGDLS, YYNGEE. The CDR3 is made up of 17 amino acids. CDR3 nucleotide sequence: TGTGCCAGCAGCGGGGGGGTCGGGACTACGGACCAAGAGACCCAGTACTTC. Amino acids: CASSGGVGTTDQETQYF.

The chain is built from TRBV6-4 and TRBJ2-3; TRBD2 is a possible D gene (5 bases). The CDR3 loop spans 15 amino acids. Germline V gives CDR1 MRHNA, CDR2 SNTAGT. V lost 3 bases and J lost 6, with 16 bases in between. The CDR3 protein is CASSENSEGGDTQYF. CDR3 coding DNA: TGTGCCAGCAGTGAAAATAGCGAAGGTGGGGATACGCAGTATTTT.

The J gene is TRBJ2-7, the V gene TRBV6-2 or TRBV6-3, with 12 nucleotides matching TRBD1. The V segment lost 0 bases and the J segment 7 bases; nucleotides outside the gene matches: 4. Germline CDR1 and CDR2: MNHEY and SVGEGT. This CDR3 comprises 15 residues. For the CDR3, the DNA is TGTGCCAGCAGTTACTCGGGACAGGGGGCAAGGGAGCAGTACTTC. It is translated as CASSYSGQGAREQYF.